The clone carrying this TCR beta chain has only a few counts. The target antigen is unknown. Trimming removed 4 bases at V and 0 bases at J, with 9 bases between. This CDR3 region has 15 residues. The germline gives CDR1 MDHEN, CDR2 SYDVKM. Sequencing libraries for TCR beta were prepared with iRepertoire HTBI primers and Arm-PCR of CDR3 regions. TCRdb re-called the multiplex PCR reads through MiXCR, storing one row per CDR3 protein. The data contain more than 350,000 distinct CDR3 sequences, approximately 22% of them seen just once; the ten biggest clones take up 14%. The data belong to a study of regulatory T cells in long-lasting Graves disease. Time point defined: persistent/refractory GD, antithyroid drugs over 5 years with positive TRAb. From RNA extracted from PBMCs, the TCR library was made. Study findings and constraints: Persistent Graves' patients showed reduced TCR diversity versus newly diagnosed patients.

The input for sequencing was peripheral blood mononuclear cells (PBMCs), taken when the disease was refractory, from a patient treated with antithyroid drugs. The V call is TRBV28, the J call TRBJ2-2, with no clear D. This receptor was obtained from a female donor with Graves disease. In nucleotides, the CDR3 is TGTGCCAGCAGTTCTCAACAGACGAACACCGGGGAGCTGTTTTTT. Protein product: CASSSQQTNTGELFF.